Presented here are 5 T cell receptor beta chains from one specimen sequenced in a study of T cells in Graves' hyperthyroidism and ophthalmopathy. Amplified TCR beta CDR3 regions derived from RNA transcripts. HTBI primers were the set used in a first-round RT-PCR of the TCR CDR3. TCRdb reprocessed the multiplex PCR reads via MiXCR and lists one record per CDR3 protein. The table shows hundreds of thousands of distinct CDR3 sequences, with roughly 15% occurring only once. What was sequenced was blood. The receptors originated from a woman younger than 30 with Graves' ophthalmopathy.

This clonotype was observed a few times. CDR3 coding DNA: TGTGCCAGCAGCGTACCGGACCCCGCGACTAGCGGGGGACACGTGAACACCGGGGAGCTGTTTTTT. Its protein is CASSVPDPATSGGHVNTGELFF. The genes are TRBV9 and TRBJ2-2; TRBD2 aligns across 12 bases. CDR3 length equals 22 residues. Germline loops: CDR1 SGDLS, CDR2 YYNGEE. Losses at the gene ends were 1 base for V and 1 base for J; bases not matched to a gene: 17. Full variable domain (remainder filled in from reference TRBV9 and TRBJ2-2): DSGVTQTPKHLITATGQRVTLRCSPRSGDLSVYWYQQSLDQGLQFLIQYYNGEERAKGNILERFSAQQFPDLHSELNLSSLELGDSALYFCASSVPDPATSGGHVNTGELFFGEGSRLTVL.

The J gene is TRBJ2-5, the V gene TRBV6-1, with 8 bases fitting TRBD2. Per the germline V gene, CDR1 is MNHNS and CDR2 is SASEGT. The CDR3 is 14 amino acids. Germline trimming cut 4 bases from V and 7 bases from J; bases unmatched to any gene: 8. The CDR3 loop is CASSGGTSSGTQYF. The DNA for the CDR3 is TGTGCCAGCAGTGGCGGGACTAGTTCGGGGACCCAGTACTTC.

This clonotype was observed a few times. The chain is built from TRBV27 and TRBJ2-1; the match to TRBD2 covers 12 bases. Germline V gene lookup returns CDR1 MNHEY and CDR2 SMNVEV (reference sequence). This CDR3 comprises 15 residues. V lost 6 bases and J lost 6; bases outside the gene matches: 6. For the CDR3, the DNA is TGTGCCAGCAGCCCTTCTAGCGGGGGGGGCAATGAGCAGTTCTTC. This gives the protein CASSPSSGGGNEQFF.

V and J are TRBV15 and TRBJ2-3, with D maybe TRBD1 (5 bases). This CDR3 is 17 amino acids long. V dropped 3 bases and J dropped 0 bases, with 16 bases sitting between them. Germline assignment: CDR1 LNHNV and CDR2 YYDKDF (reference sequence). CDR3 sequence (DNA): TGTGCCACCAGCAGCTACAAAAGGGGTGGAAGCACAGATACGCAGTATTTT. Protein: CATSSYKRGGSTDTQYF.

Ten or more counts support this clonotype. The J gene is TRBJ2-1, the V gene TRBV20-1; 8 positions agree with TRBD2. CDR1 and CDR2 from the germline V gene are DFQATT and SNEGSKA (reference sequence). J gave up 2 bases and V 3 bases, and 9 bases lay outside the gene matches. This CDR3 comprises 16 residues. CDR3 bases: TGCAGTGCTAGGACCCTTCTAGCGGGCCCCTACAATGAGCAGTTCTTC. Translated: CSARTLLAGPYNEQFF.